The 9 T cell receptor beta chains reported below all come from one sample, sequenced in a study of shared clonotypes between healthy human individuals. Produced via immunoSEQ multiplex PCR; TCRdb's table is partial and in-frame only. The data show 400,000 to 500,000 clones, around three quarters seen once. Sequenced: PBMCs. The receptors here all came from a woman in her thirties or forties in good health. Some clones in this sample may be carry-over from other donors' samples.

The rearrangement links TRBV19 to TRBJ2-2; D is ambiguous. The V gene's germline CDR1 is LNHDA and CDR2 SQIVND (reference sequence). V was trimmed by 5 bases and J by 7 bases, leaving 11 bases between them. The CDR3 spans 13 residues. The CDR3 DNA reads TGTGCCAGTAGTTTTCAAGCGAACGGGGAGCTGTTTTTT. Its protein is CASSFQANGELFF. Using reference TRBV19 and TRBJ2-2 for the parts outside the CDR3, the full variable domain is DGGITQSPKYLFRKEGQNVTLSCEQNLNHDAMYWYRQDPGQGLRLIYYSQIVNDFQKGDIAEGYSVSREKKESFPLTVTSAQKNPTAFYLCASSFQANGELFFGEGSRLTVL.

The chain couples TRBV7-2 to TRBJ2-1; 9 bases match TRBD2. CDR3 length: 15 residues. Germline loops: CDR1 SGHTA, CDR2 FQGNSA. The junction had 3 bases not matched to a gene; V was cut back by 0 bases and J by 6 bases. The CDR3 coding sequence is TGTGCCAGCAGCTTAGCGGGACTAGCTAGCAATGAGCAGTTCTTC. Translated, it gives CASSLAGLASNEQFF.

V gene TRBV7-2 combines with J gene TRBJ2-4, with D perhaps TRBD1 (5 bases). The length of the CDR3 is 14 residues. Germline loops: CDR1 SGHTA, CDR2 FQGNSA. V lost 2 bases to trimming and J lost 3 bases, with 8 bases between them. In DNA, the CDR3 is TGTGCCAGCAGCTTACAGGGTGACAAAAACATTCAGTACTTC. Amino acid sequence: CASSLQGDKNIQYF.

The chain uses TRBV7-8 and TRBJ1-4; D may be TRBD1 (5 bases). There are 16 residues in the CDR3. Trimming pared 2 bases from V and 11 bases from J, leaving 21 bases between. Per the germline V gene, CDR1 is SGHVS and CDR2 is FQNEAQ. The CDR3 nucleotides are TGTGCCAGCAGCTTATCCGAGTTGGGCCCCGGGGGGAAACTGTTTTTT. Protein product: CASSLSELGPGGKLFF.

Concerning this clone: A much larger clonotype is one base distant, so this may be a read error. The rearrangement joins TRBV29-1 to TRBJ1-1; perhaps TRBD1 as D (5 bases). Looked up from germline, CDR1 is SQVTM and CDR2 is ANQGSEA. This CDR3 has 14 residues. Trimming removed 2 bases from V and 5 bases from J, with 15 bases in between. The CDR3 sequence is CSVEFGEGWTEAFF. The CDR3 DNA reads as TGCAGCGTTGAATTTGGAGAGGGGTGGACTGAAGCTTTCTTT.

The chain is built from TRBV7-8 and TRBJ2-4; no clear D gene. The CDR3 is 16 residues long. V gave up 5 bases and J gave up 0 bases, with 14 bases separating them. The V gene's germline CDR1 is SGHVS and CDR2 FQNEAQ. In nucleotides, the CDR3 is TGTGCCAGCAGCCTAGAGGCGCGGCTAGCCAAAAACATTCAGTACTTC. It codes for CASSLEARLAKNIQYF.

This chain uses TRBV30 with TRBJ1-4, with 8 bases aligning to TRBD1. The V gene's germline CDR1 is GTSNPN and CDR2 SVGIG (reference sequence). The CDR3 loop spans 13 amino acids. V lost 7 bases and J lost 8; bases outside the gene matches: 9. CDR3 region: CALTDRGGEKLFF. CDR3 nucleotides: TGTGCCTTGACCGACAGGGGAGGCGAAAAACTGTTTTTT.

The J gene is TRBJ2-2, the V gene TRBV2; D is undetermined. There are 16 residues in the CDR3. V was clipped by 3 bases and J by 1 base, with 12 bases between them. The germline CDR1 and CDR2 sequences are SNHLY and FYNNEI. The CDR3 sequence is CASSEQGPWNTGELFF. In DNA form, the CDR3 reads TGTGCCAGCAGTGAGCAAGGACCTTGGAACACCGGGGAGCTGTTTTTT. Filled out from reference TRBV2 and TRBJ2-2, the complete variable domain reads EPEVTQTPSHQVTQMGQEVILRCVPISNHLYFYWYRQILGQKVEFLVSFYNNEISEKSEIFDDQFSVERPDGSNFTLKIRSTKLEDSAMYFCASSEQGPWNTGELFFGEGSRLTVL.

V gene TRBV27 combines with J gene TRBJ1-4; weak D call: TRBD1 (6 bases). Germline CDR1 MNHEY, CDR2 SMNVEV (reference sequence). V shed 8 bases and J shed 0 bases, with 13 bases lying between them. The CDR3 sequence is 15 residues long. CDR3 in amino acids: CASRPGGSTNEKLFF. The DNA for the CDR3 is TGTGCCAGCCGGCCTGGGGGCTCAACTAATGAAAAACTGTTTTTT.